Relative to its sample, the clone carrying this T cell receptor (beta chain) is large. Its target is unknown. The data derive from a study of T cells in localized non-small cell lung cancer. The study, taken as a whole, reports: Compared with tumor, uninvolved adjacent lung displayed greater T cell clonality, ranking highest overall.

V was shortened by 2 bases and J by 9 bases, with 14 bases between the two germline ends. This CDR3 comprises 13 residues. Looked up from germline, CDR1 is KGHSH and CDR2 is LQKENI. Produced via immunoSEQ multiplex PCR; TCRdb's table is partial and in-frame only. There are 650 to 900 clones in the sample; 20% to 25% occur only once, and around 17% lies in the top ten. The sample was lung tumor tissue, taken before any cancer treatment. This TCR was sampled from a male donor at least 60 years old with stage III squamous cell lung carcinoma. V is TRBV18 and J is TRBJ2-7, with D unclear. CDR3 DNA sequence: TGTGCCAGCTCACCAAGCTCCCTAGAACGGCAGTACTTC. Its translation: CASSPSSLERQYF.